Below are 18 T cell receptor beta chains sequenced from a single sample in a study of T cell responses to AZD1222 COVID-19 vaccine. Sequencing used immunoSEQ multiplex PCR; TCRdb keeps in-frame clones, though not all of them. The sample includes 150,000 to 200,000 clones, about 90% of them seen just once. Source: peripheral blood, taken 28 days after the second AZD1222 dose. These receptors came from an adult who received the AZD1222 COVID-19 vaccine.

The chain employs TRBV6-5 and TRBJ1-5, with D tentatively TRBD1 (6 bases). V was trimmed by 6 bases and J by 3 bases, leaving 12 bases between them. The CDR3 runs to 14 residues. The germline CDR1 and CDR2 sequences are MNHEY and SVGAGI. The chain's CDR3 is CASSSGQPNQPQHF. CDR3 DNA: TGTGCCAGCAGCTCCGGACAGCCCAATCAGCCCCAGCATTTT.

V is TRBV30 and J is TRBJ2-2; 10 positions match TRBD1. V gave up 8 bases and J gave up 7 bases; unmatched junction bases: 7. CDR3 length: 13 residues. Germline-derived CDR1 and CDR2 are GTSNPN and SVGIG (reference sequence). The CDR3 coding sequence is TGTGCCGGCCGGGACAGGGGAGTCGGGGAGCTGTTTTTT. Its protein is CAGRDRGVGELFF. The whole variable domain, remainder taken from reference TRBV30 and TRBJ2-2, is SQTIHQWPATLVQPVGSPLSLECTVEGTSNPNLYWYRQAAGRGLQLLFYSVGIGQISSEVPQNLSASRPQDRQFILSSKKLLLSDSGFYLCAGRDRGVGELFFGEGSRLTVL.

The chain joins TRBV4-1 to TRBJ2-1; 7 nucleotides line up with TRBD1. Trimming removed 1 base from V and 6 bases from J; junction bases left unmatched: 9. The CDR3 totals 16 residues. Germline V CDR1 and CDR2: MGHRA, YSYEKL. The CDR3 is CASSQVRGGRGNEQFF. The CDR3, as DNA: TGCGCCAGCAGCCAAGTTCGAGGGGGCAGGGGCAATGAGCAGTTCTTC.

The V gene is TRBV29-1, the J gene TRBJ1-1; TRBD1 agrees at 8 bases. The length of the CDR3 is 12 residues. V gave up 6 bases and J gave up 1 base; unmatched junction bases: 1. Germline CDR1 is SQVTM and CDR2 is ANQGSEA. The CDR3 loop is CSVRGQNTEAFF. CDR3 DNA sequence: TGCAGCGTCAGGGGGCAGAACACTGAAGCTTTCTTT.

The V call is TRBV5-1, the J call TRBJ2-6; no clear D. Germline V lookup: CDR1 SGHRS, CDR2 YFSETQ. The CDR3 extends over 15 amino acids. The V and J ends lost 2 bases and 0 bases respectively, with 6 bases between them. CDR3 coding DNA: TGCGCCAGCAGCTTTTCGGGCTCTGGGGCCAACGTCCTGACTTTC. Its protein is CASSFSGSGANVLTF.

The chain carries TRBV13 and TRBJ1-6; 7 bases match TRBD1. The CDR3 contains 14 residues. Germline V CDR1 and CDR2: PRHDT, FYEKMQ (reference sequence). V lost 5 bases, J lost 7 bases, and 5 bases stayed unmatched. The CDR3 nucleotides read TGTGCCAGCAGCACGGGACAGACCAATTCACCCCTCCACTTT. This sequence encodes CASSTGQTNSPLHF.

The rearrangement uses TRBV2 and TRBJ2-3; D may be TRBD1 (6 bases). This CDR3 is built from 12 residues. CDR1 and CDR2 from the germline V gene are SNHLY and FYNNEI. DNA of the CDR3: TGTGCGGGACAAGGTTTCACAGATACGCAGTATTTT. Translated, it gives CAGQGFTDTQYF.

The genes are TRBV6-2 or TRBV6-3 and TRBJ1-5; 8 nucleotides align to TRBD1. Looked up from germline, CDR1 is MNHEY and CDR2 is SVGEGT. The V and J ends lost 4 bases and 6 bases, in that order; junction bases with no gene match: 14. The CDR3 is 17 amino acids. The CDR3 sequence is CASSFQVQGAMGQPQHF. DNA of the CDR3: TGTGCCAGCAGTTTCCAGGTTCAGGGGGCGATGGGTCAGCCCCAGCATTTT.

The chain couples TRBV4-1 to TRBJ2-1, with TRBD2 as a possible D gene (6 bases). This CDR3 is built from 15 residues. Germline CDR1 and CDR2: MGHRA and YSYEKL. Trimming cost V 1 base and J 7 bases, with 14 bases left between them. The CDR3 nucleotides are TGCGCCAGCAGCCAAGGGGGGACTCACAGAAATGAGCAGTTCTTC. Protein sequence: CASSQGGTHRNEQFF.

In DNA, the CDR3 is TGTGCCAGCAGCATGGGACAGGGGCGGGGGAAGGCTGGGGCCAACGTCCTGACTTTC. Translated, it gives CASSMGQGRGKAGANVLTF. J is TRBJ2-6 and V is TRBV11-2; 10 bases are a match to TRBD1. CDR1 is SGHAT and CDR2 is FQNNGV in the germline V gene. J was trimmed by 2 bases and V by 5 bases; bases with no gene match: 12. The CDR3 contains 19 residues.

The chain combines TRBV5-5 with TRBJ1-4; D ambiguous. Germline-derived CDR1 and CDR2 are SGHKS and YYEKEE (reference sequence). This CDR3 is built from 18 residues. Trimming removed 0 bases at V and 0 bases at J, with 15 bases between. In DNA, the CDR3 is TGTGCCAGCAGCTTGGAATTTCAGTCCCGAGCAACTAATGAAAAACTGTTTTTT. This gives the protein CASSLEFQSRATNEKLFF.

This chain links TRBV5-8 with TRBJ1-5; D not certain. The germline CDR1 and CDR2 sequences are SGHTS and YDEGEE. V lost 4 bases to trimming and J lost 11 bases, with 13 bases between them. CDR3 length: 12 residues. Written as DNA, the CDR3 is TGTGCCAGCAGCATCAGTGGTAGGACCCAGCATTTT. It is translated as CASSISGRTQHF.

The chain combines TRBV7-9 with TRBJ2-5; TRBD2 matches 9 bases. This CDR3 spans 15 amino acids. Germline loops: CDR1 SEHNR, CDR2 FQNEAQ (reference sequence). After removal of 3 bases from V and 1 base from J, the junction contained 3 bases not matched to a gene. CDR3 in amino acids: CASSLIAGAQETQYF. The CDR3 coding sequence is TGTGCCAGCAGCTTGATAGCGGGAGCCCAAGAGACCCAGTACTTC. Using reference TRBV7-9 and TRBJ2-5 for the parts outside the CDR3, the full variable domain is DTGVSQNPRHKITKRGQNVTFRCDPISEHNRLYWYRQTLGQGPEFLTYFQNEAQLEKSRLLSDRFSAERPKGSFSTLEIQRTEQGDSAMYLCASSLIAGAQETQYFGPGTRLLVL.

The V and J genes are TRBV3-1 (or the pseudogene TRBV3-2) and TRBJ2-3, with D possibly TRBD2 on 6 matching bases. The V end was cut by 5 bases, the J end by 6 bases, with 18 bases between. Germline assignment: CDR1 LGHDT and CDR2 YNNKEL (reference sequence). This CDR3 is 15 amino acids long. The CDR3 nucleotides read TGTGCCAGCAGCATCGCTAGCGCGCGGGCGGATACGCAGTATTTT. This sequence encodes CASSIASARADTQYF.

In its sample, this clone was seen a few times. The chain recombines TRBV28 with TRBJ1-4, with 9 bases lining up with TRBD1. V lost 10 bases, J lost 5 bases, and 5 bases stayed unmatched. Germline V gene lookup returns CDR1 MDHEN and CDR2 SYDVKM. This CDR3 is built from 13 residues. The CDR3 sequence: CATRQGVNEKLFF. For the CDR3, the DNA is TGTGCCACCAGACAGGGGGTGAATGAAAAACTGTTTTTT. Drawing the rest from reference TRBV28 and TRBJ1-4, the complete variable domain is DVKVTQSSRYLVKRTGEKVFLECVQDMDHENMFWYRQDPGLGLRLIYFSYDVKMKEKGDIPEGYSVSREKKERFSLILESASTNQTSMYLCATRQGVNEKLFFGSGTQLSVL.

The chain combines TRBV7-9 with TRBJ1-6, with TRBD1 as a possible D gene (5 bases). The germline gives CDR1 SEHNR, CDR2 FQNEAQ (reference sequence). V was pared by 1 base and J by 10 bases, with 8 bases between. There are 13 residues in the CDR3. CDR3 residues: CASSLEGSSPLHF. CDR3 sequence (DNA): TGTGCCAGCAGCTTAGAGGGGAGCTCACCCCTCCACTTT.

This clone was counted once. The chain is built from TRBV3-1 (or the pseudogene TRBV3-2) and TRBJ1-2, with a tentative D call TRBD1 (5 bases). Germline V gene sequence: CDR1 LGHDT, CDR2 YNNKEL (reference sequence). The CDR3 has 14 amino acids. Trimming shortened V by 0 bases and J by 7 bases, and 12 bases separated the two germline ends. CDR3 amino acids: CASSQDKGAGGYTF. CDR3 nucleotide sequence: TGTGCCAGCAGCCAAGATAAAGGGGCGGGTGGCTACACCTTC.

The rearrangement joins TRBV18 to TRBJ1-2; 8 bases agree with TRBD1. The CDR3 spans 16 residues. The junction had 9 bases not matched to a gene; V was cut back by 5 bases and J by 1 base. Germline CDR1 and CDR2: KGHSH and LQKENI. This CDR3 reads CASSIGTGVNNYGYTF. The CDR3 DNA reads TGTGCCAGCTCAATTGGGACAGGCGTAAATAACTATGGCTACACCTTC. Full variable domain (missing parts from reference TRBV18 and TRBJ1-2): NAGVMQNPRHLVRRRGQEARLRCSPMKGHSHVYWYRQLPEEGLKFMVYLQKENIIDESGMPKERFSAEFPKEGPSILRIQQVVRGDSAAYFCASSIGTGVNNYGYTFGSGTRLTVV.